This entry describes one TCR beta chain. This specimen comes from a study of blood T cells in healthy people across ages. Germline lookup yields CDR1 DFQATT and CDR2 SNEGSKA (reference sequence). This CDR3 has 16 residues. After removal of 3 bases from V and 2 bases from J, the junction contained 12 bases not matched to a gene. Combining a sample-barcoded 5' primer with a J-beta primer mix, a second PCR ran for about 6 to 11 cycles. From the 5' RACE reads, TCRdb called clonotypes with MiXCR, one entry per CDR3 protein. Among fewer than 2,000,000 distinct CDR3 sequences, approximately 32% were seen once, and the ten largest hold roughly 10%. The donors, aged roughly 6 to 90, were healthy Caucasians from Russia. Each sample yielded at least 6 micrograms of PBMC total RNA.

The TCR was taken from a woman aged 25 to 39 in good health. V and J are TRBV20-1 and TRBJ2-5; 7 nucleotides align to TRBD1. The sample comprised blood. CDR3 loop: CSARHRRTGGQETQYF. For the CDR3, the DNA is TGCAGTGCTAGGCACCGAAGGACAGGTGGACAAGAGACCCAGTACTTC.